This entry describes one T cell receptor (beta chain). The data derive from a study of blood T cell repertoires in COVID-19. Study information: Sites in the United States, Italy and Spain provided acute and convalescent COVID-19 samples. Sources were T cells, B-cell-depleted T cells, or PBMCs; the material itself was cDNA or gDNA.

Authors' processing steps: Estimated nucleated cell counts came from reference gene primer amplification. Sequenced by immunoSEQ multiplex PCR; TCRdb stores in-frame clones only, minus some. V, J and clone size are those of that table, while D and trimming were read from the DNA. The repertoire holds fewer than 250,000 clones, under 90% seen once, with 6.9% in the top ten. The V gene lost 2 bases and the J gene lost 2 bases, with 11 bases spanning the gap. CDR3 length: 15 residues. Per germline, CDR1 SGDLS and CDR2 YYNGEE. The receptor comes from a man in his 60s with acute or convalescent COVID-19. The sequencing input was peripheral blood. The chain carries TRBV9 and TRBJ2-1; TRBD2 is a possible D gene (6 bases). The CDR3, as DNA: TGTGCCAGCAGCGTGTGGGACTCTACCTACAATGAGCAGTTCTTC. Residues: CASSVWDSTYNEQFF.